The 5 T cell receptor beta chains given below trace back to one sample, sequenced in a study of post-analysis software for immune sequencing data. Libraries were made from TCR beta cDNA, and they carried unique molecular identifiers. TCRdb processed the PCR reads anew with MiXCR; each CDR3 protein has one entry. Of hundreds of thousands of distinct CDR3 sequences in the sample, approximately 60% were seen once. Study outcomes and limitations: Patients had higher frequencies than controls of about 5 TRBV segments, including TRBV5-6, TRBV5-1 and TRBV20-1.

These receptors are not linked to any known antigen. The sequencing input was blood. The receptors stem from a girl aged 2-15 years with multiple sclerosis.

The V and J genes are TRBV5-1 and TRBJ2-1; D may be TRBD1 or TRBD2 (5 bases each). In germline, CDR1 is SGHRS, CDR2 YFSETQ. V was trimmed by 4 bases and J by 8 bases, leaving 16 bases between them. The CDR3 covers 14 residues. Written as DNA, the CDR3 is TGCGCCAGCAGCCTGGGACCAGGGAATCATGAGCAGTTCTTC. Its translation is CASSLGPGNHEQFF.

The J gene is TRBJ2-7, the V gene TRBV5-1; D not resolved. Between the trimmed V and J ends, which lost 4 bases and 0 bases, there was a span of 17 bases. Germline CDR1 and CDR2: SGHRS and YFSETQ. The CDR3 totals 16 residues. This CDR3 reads CASSKTLDGHSYEQYF. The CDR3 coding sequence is TGCGCCAGCAGCAAGACTTTAGACGGGCACTCCTACGAGCAGTACTTC.

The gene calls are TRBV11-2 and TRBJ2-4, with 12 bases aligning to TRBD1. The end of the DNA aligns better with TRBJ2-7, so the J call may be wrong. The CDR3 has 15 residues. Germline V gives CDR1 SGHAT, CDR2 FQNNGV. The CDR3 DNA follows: TGTGCCAGCAGGAGACAGGGACAGGGGGCTTACGAGCAGTACTTC. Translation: CASRRQGQGAYEQYF.

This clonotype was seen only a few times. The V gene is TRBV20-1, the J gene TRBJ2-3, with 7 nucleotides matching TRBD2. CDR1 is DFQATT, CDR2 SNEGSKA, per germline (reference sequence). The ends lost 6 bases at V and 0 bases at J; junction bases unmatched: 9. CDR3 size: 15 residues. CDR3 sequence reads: CSANGGRVSTDTQYF. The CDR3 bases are TGCAGTGCCAATGGCGGGAGAGTAAGCACAGATACGCAGTATTTT.

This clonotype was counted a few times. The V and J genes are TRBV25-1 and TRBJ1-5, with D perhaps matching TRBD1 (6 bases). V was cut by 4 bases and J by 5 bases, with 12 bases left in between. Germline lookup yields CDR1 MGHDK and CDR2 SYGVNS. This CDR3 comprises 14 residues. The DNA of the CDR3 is TGTGCCAGCAGTGGCTCAAGGGGGGATCAGCCCCAGCATTTT. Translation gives CASSGSRGDQPQHF.